A selection of T cell receptor beta chains follows, all from one sample in a study of OX40 agonist ivuxolimab in advanced cancers. Libraries were prepared by immunoSEQ multiplex PCR; TCRdb keeps only in-frame clonotypes and omits some of them. In the table there are some 80,000 clones, roughly 92% of which are singletons. Sequencing was performed on CD4+ or CD8+ T cells sorted from blood, taken in a trial of the OX40 agonist ivuxolimab. Receptors were obtained from an adult with an advanced solid tumor such as melanoma, head and neck, liver or kidney cancer. The conserved cysteine and the conserved F or W are not part of the CDR3 here. D genes are given only for firm matches.

v_call	j_call	d_call	cdr3_aa
TRBV29-1	TRBJ1-4	.	SVVGGDEKLF
TRBV11-2	TRBJ1-3	.	ASRVSGNTIY
TRBV5-1	TRBJ2-7	TRBD2	ASSSADSGSMGEQY
TRBV6-5	TRBJ2-2	.	ASSYDPAGELF
TRBV27	TRBJ2-7	TRBD1	ASSLGDRGREQY
TRBV4-1	TRBJ1-5	.	ASSQERNSYQPQH
TRBV7-3	TRBJ2-3	TRBD2	ASSRGLAATDTQY
TRBV6-1	TRBJ1-1	.	ASSHGWGAEAF
TRBV10-3	TRBJ1-3	.	AISEGTGNTIY
TRBV11-3	TRBJ1-1	.	ASSLVLEGTEAF
TRBV19	TRBJ1-2	.	ASSGPDYGYT
TRBV29-1	TRBJ2-5	TRBD1	SVTGYQETQY
TRBV6-1	TRBJ1-1	TRBD1	ASSIGQGADTEAF
TRBV5-4	TRBJ2-7	.	ASSLDGGSYEQY
TRBV30	TRBJ2-7	.	AYTPAGPYEQY
TRBV7-9	TRBJ2-5	.	ASSSRLQRGQETQY
TRBV12-5	TRBJ1-3	.	ASGIGGGNTIY
TRBV11-2	TRBJ2-2	.	ASSARQRDTGELF
TRBV11-2	TRBJ2-7	.	ASSPQYEQY
TRBV6-5	TRBJ2-7	.	ASSVTGLTQYEQY
TRBV19	TRBJ1-1	.	ASSPQQNTEAF
TRBV6-1	TRBJ1-4	.	ASSAQGATTNEKLF
TRBV5-4	TRBJ1-1	TRBD1	ASSSASTGGTEAF
TRBV11-3	TRBJ2-5	.	ASSLDRKGGETQY
TRBV15	TRBJ1-5	.	ATKSSGNQPQH
TRBV5-1	TRBJ1-1	TRBD1	ASSGQGLSNTEAF
TRBV2	TRBJ2-1	TRBD2	ASSSERGGSYNEQF
TRBV5-1	TRBJ1-1	.	ASSFPKTGPNTEAF
TRBV6-6	TRBJ1-1	.	ASSYRSTEAF
TRBV7-2	TRBJ2-5	.	ASSLYPQETQY
TRBV7-9	TRBJ2-1	.	ASSHRASYNEQF
TRBV28	TRBJ1-2	TRBD1	ASRTGQGSNYGYT
TRBV4-1	TRBJ1-5	.	ASSQDSVGYQPQH
TRBV9	TRBJ1-6	.	ASSVKDQGGSPLH
TRBV10-1	TRBJ2-3	TRBD1	ASSGGQGPTDTQY
TRBV9	TRBJ1-1	.	ASSVVTEGAEAF
TRBV29-1	TRBJ2-3	TRBD2	SVEGTSGGRAGTDTQY
TRBV9	TRBJ1-1	.	ASSVGDGVTEAF
TRBV9	TRBJ2-2	.	ASSVESVPGELF
TRBV21-1	TRBJ1-5	.	ASSKVRPSNQPQH
TRBV11-1	TRBJ2-7	.	ASSPMGPPTLYEQY